A selection of T cell receptor beta chains follows, all from one sample in a study of beta chain features in type 1 diabetes. TCRdb keeps only in-frame clones here, not all; method: immunoSEQ multiplex PCR. The sample lists 680,000 or so clones, 15% to 17% occurring once. The sample was naive CD4+ T cells from blood. All receptors come from a man aged 18 to 30 in good health. Each CDR3 is given with its conserved first and last residue. The D gene is left open where the match is weak. Clone size appears in some rows only: once, few, many, or a class for an expanded clone.

V gene	J gene	D gene	clone size	CDR3 protein	CDR3 DNA
TRBV5-1	TRBJ2-1	-	-	CASSLGSSSYNEQFF	TGCGCCAGCAGCTTGGGGTCTAGCTCCTACAATGAGCAGTTCTTC
TRBV15	TRBJ1-5	-	few	CATSRDSTGIPNQPQHF	TGTGCCACCAGCAGAGATTCGACCGGGATCCCAAATCAGCCCCAGCATTTT
TRBV7-2	TRBJ2-7	-	-	CASSLSQGYYEQYF	TGTGCCAGCAGCTTATCTCAGGGGTACTACGAGCAGTACTTC
TRBV16	TRBJ1-3	TRBD1	few	CASSQFRGPGNTIYF	TGTGCCAGCAGCCAATTCAGGGGGCCTGGAAACACCATATATTTT
TRBV29-1	TRBJ1-3	-	-	CSARASGNTIYF	TGCAGCGCCCGGGCCTCTGGAAACACCATATATTTT
TRBV28	TRBJ2-3	TRBD2	few	CASSSPSGNTDTQYF	TGTGCCAGCAGTTCCCCTAGCGGCAACACAGATACGCAGTATTTT
TRBV5-5	TRBJ2-1	-	-	CASSLGQRYNEQFF	TGTGCCAGCAGCTTGGGGCAGAGGTACAATGAGCAGTTCTTC
TRBV19	TRBJ1-1	-	-	CASSRSGDTEAFF	TGTGCCAGTAGTAGGTCGGGGGACACTGAAGCTTTCTTT
TRBV5-4	TRBJ2-3	TRBD2	-	CASSLGLSGRAQDTQYF	TGTGCCAGCAGCTTAGGATTGAGCGGGAGGGCCCAAGATACGCAGTATTTT
TRBV4-1	TRBJ2-1	-	-	CASSQDRLESSYNEQFF	TGCGCCAGCAGCCAAGATCGCCTGGAGAGCTCCTACAATGAGCAGTTCTTC
TRBV7-6	TRBJ2-2	-	-	CASTSQGSGELFF	TGTGCCAGCACCTCGCAGGGGAGCGGGGAGCTGTTTTTT
TRBV5-1	TRBJ2-7	TRBD1	few	CASRLTGQGAHEQYF	TGCGCCAGCCGTTTAACGGGACAGGGGGCCCACGAGCAGTACTTC
TRBV9	TRBJ2-7	TRBD1	few	CASSAGRQGSYEQYF	TGTGCCAGCAGCGCCGGACGACAGGGCTCCTACGAGCAGTACTTC
TRBV7-2	TRBJ1-5	-	few	CASSPTPGQSNQPQHF	TGTGCCAGCAGCCCCACACCCGGGCAGAGCAATCAGCCCCAGCATTTT
TRBV18	TRBJ2-2	-	-	CASSPWGRGNTGELFF	TGTGCCAGCTCACCATGGGGCCGGGGGAACACCGGGGAGCTGTTTTTT
TRBV14	TRBJ1-2	TRBD1	few	CASSQLGQGSYGYTF	TGTGCCAGCAGCCAACTGGGACAGGGTTCCTATGGCTACACCTTC
TRBV27	TRBJ1-2	TRBD1	few	CASSHLRDRVNYGYTF	TGTGCCAGCAGTCATCTCCGGGACAGGGTGAACTATGGCTACACCTTC
TRBV4-3	TRBJ2-1	-	few	CASSQVISLTSSYNEQFF	TGCGCCAGCAGCCAAGTTATATCGCTGACGAGCTCCTACAATGAGCAGTTCTTC
TRBV9	TRBJ1-1	-	-	CASSVEPAMNTEAFF	TGTGCCAGCAGCGTAGAGCCAGCTATGAACACTGAAGCTTTCTTT
TRBV7-7	TRBJ1-6	-	few	CASRAGADSPLHF	TGTGCTAGCAGGGCAGGGGCTGATTCACCCCTCCACTTT
TRBV7-2	TRBJ2-3	-	few	CASSLARGGTDTQYF	TGTGCCAGCAGCTTAGCCAGGGGAGGCACAGATACGCAGTATTTT
TRBV12-5	TRBJ2-3	-	few	CASGSSDREGTDTQYF	TGTGCTAGTGGTTCCTCCGACAGGGAGGGCACAGATACGCAGTATTTT
TRBV7-2	TRBJ2-1	TRBD1	few	CASSLDGQGSYNEQFF	TGTGCCAGCAGCTTAGACGGACAGGGATCCTACAATGAGCAGTTCTTC
TRBV30	TRBJ2-1	-	-	CAWTGRNEQFF	TGTGCCTGGACAGGGAGAAATGAGCAGTTCTTC
TRBV7-2	TRBJ1-1	TRBD1	few	CASRQGSGRTEAFF	TGTGCCAGCAGACAGGGGTCAGGACGGACTGAAGCTTTCTTT
TRBV28	TRBJ1-6	-	-	CASSTDSYNSPLHF	TGTGCCAGCAGCACCGACAGCTATAATTCACCCCTCCACTTT
TRBV28	TRBJ1-5	-	few	CASMGAPGNQPQHF	TGTGCCAGCATGGGGGCGCCGGGCAATCAGCCCCAGCATTTT
TRBV14	TRBJ2-3	TRBD1	-	CASSLRQGTDTQYF	TGTGCCAGCAGCCTCCGACAGGGGACAGATACGCAGTATTTT
TRBV30	TRBJ1-4	TRBD1	-	CAWDRAGEKLFF	TGTGCCTGGGACAGGGCGGGGGAAAAACTGTTTTTT
TRBV10-3	TRBJ2-7	-	-	CAISELAQDEQYF	TGTGCCATCAGTGAACTAGCCCAGGACGAGCAGTACTTC
TRBV5-1	TRBJ1-1	TRBD1	few	CASSLTGGNTEAFF	TGCGCCAGCAGCTTGACAGGGGGCAACACTGAAGCTTTCTTT
TRBV6-1	TRBJ1-2	TRBD1	-	CASRQTGGYGYTF	TGTGCCAGCAGACAGACAGGGGGATATGGCTACACCTTC
TRBV14	TRBJ1-4	-	-	CASSPKGSVPEKLFF	TGTGCCAGCAGCCCGAAAGGGTCAGTTCCTGAAAAACTGTTTTTT
TRBV30	TRBJ2-7	-	few	CAWTDTGRGRSYEQYF	TGTGCCTGGACCGACACAGGGCGAGGGCGCTCCTACGAGCAGTACTTC
TRBV4-3	TRBJ1-4	TRBD1	-	CASSQGTGNEKLFF	TGCGCCAGCAGCCAAGGGACAGGCAATGAAAAACTGTTTTTT
TRBV15	TRBJ1-2	-	few	CATSARRSDGYTF	TGTGCCACCAGCGCCCGCCGTTCCGATGGCTACACCTTC
TRBV10-3	TRBJ1-1	-	few	CAIRTLGQRTEAFF	TGTGCCATCAGGACCCTAGGGCAGCGGACTGAAGCTTTCTTT